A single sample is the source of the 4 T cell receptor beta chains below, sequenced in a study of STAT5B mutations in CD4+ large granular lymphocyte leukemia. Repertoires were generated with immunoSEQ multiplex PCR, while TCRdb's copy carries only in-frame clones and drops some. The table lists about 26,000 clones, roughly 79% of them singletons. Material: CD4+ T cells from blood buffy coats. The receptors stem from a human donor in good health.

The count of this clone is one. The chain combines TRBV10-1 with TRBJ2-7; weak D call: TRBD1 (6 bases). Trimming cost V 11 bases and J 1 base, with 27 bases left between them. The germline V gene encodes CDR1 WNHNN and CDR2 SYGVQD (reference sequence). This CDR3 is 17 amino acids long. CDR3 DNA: TGCGCCGGACGACGTCTTATTACAGGGTGGGGGTCCTACGAGCAGTACGTC. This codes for CAGRRLITGWGSYEQYV.

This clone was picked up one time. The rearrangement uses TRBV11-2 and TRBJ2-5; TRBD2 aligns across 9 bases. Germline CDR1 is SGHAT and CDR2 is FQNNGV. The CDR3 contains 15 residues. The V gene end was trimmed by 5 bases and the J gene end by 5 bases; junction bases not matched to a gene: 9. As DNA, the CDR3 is TGTGCCAGCAGCCAAGGGACTAGCCGTACGGAGACCCAGTACTTC. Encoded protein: CASSQGTSRTETQYF.

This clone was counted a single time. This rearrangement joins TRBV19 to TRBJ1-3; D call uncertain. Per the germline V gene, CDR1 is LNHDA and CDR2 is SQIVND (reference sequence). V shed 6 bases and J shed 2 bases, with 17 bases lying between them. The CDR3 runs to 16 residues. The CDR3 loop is CASRAPFWGPGNTIYF. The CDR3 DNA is TGTGCCAGTAGAGCGCCCTTCTGGGGTCCTGGAAACACCATATATTTT.

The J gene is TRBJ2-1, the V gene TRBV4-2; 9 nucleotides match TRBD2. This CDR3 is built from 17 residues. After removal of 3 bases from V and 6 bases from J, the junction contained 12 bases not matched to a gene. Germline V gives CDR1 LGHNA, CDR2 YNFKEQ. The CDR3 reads CASSQLPLAGGGNEQFF. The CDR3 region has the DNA TGTGCCAGCAGCCAGCTCCCCCTGGCGGGAGGGGGCAATGAGCAGTTCTTC.